The clone carrying this T cell receptor (beta chain) was counted a few times. Germline V gives CDR1 KGHSH, CDR2 LQKENI. This CDR3 has 18 amino acids. Trimming shortened V by 1 base and J by 1 base, and 14 bases separated the two germline ends. Regarding time point: newly diagnosed GD, antithyroid drugs for less than 3 months. PBMCs were the source of the RNA used for TCR sequencing. The record originates from a study of regulatory T cells in long-lasting Graves disease. Building of the TCR beta libraries involved iRepertoire HTBI primers and Arm-PCR of CDR3 regions. Each CDR3 protein gets one entry after TCRdb re-called the multiplex PCR reads with MiXCR. The table has more than 400,000 distinct CDR3 sequences, around 17% seen once; the top ten hold around 11%. The same data also went into a second study, on T cells in Graves' hyperthyroidism and ophthalmopathy.

The sequencing used peripheral blood mononuclear cells (PBMCs), collected at new diagnosis, from a patient treated with antithyroid drugs. V usage is TRBV18 and J usage is TRBJ2-6; D is possibly TRBD1 or TRBD2 (5 bases each). This TCR derives from a woman aged 25-40 years with Graves disease. The CDR3 DNA is TGTGCCAGCTCACCACGGAACTCGGGGCGGTCTGGGGCCAACGTCCTGACTTTC. Translation: CASSPRNSGRSGANVLTF. The full variable domain, its missing parts supplied by reference TRBV18 and TRBJ2-6, is NAGVMQNPRHLVRRRGQEARLRCSPMKGHSHVYWYRQLPEEGLKFMVYLQKENIIDESGMPKERFSAEFPKEGPSILRIQQVVRGDSAAYFCASSPRNSGRSGANVLTFGAGSRLTVL.